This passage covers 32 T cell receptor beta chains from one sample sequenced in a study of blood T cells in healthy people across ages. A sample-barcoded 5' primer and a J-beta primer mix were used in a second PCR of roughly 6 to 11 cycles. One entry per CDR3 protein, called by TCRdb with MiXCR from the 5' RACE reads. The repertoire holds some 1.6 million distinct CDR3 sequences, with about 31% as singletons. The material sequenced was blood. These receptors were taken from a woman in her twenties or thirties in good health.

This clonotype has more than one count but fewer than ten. The CDR3 here is CATSRLIAGVRDTQYF. The CDR3 DNA reads as TGTGCCACCAGCAGACTTATAGCGGGGGTTAGAGATACGCAGTATTTT. The rearrangement joins TRBV15 to TRBJ2-3; TRBD2 agrees at 9 bases. Germline-derived CDR1 and CDR2 are LNHNV and YYDKDF (reference sequence). The CDR3 is 16 amino acids. The V segment lost 2 bases and the J segment 5 bases; nucleotides outside the gene matches: 8.

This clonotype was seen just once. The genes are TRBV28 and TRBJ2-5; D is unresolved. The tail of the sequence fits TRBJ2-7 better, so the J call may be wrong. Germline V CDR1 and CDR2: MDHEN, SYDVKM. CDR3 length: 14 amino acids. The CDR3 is CASSIRVRTYEQYF. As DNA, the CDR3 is TGTGCCAGCAGCATTAGGGTACGGACCTACGAGCAGTACTTC.

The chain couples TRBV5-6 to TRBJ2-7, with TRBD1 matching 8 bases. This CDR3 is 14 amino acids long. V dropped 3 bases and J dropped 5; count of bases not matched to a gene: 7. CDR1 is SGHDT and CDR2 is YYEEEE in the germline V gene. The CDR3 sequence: CASSYGQGVDEQYF. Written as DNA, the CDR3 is TGTGCCAGCAGCTACGGACAGGGAGTGGACGAGCAGTACTTC.

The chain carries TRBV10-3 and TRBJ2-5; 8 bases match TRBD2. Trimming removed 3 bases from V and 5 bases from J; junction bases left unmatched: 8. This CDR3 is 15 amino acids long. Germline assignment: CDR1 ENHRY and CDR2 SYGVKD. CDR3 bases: TGTGCCATCAGTGATGACGGGAGGGTCGGCGAGACCCAGTACTTC. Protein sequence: CAISDDGRVGETQYF.

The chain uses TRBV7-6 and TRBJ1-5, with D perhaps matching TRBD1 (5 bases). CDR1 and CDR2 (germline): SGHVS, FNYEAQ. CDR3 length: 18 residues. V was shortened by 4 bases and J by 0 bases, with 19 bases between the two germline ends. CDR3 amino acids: CASSWAPGTVYSNQPQHF. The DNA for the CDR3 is TGTGCCAGCAGCTGGGCGCCAGGGACCGTTTATAGCAATCAGCCCCAGCATTTT.

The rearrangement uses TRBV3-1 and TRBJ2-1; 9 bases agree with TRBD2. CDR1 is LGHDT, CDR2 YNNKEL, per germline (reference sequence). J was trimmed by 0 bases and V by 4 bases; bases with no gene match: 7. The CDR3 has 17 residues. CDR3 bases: TGTGCCAGCAGCCCCGGACTAGCGCGGGCCTCCTACAATGAGCAGTTCTTC. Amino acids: CASSPGLARASYNEQFF.

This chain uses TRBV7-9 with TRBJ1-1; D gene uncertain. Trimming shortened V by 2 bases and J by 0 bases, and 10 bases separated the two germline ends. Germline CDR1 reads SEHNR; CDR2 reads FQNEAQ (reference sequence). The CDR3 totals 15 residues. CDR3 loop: CASSLIERLNTEAFF. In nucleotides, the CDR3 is TGTGCCAGCAGCTTAATCGAAAGGTTGAACACTGAAGCTTTCTTT.

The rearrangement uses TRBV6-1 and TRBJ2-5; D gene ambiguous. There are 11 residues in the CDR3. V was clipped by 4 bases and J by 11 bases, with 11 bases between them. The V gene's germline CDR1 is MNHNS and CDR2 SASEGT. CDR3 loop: CASSVNKEQYF. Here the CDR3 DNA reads TGTGCCAGCAGTGTTAACAAGGAGCAGTACTTC.

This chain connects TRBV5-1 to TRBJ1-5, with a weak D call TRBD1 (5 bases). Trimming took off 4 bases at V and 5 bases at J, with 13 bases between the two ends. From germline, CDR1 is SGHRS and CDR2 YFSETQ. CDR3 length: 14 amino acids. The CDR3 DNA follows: TGCGCCAGCAGCGTCGGGACGGGGGATCAGCCCCAGCATTTT. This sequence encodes CASSVGTGDQPQHF.

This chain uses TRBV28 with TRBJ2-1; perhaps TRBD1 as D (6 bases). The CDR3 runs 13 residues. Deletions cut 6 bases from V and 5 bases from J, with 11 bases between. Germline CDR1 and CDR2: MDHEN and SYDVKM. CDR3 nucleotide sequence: TGTGCCAGCAGCGAACAGGGAGACAATGAGCAGTTCTTC. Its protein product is CASSEQGDNEQFF.

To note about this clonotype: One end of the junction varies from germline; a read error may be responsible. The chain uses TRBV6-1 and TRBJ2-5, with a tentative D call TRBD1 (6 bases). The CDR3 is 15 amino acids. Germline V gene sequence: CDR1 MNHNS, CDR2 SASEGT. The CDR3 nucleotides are TGTGCCGGCAGTGAAGCTGCAGGGGCTGGGGGGACCCAGTACTTC. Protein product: CAGSEAAGAGGTQYF.

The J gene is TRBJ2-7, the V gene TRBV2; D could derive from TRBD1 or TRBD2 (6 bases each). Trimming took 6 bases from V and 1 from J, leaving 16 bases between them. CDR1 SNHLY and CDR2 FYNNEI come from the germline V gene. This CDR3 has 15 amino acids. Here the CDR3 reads CASRKGVGGSYEQYF. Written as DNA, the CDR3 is TGTGCCAGCAGGAAGGGAGTAGGGGGGTCCTACGAGCAGTACTTC.

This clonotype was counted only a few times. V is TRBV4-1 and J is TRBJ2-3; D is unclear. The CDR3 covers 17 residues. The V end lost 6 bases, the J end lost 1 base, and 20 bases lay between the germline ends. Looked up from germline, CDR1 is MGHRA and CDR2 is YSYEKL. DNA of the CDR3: TGCGCCAGCAGGCCAACGGACGGTGGGGTCGGCACAGATACGCAGTATTTT. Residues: CASRPTDGGVGTDTQYF.

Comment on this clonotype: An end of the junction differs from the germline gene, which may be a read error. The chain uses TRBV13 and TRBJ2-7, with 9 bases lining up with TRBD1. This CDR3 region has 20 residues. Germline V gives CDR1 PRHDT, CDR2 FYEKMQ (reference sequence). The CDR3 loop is CANSSSLGPRDRVPSYEQYF. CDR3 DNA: TGTGCCAACAGCTCCTCCCTGGGCCCCCGGGACAGGGTTCCCTCCTACGAGCAGTACTTC.

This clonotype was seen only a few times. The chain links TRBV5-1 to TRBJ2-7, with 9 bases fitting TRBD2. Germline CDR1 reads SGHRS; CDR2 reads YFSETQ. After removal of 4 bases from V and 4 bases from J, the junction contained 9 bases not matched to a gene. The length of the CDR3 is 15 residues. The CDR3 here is CASSRPLAGKYEQYF. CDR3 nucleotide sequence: TGCGCCAGCAGCCGGCCGCTAGCGGGAAAGTACGAGCAGTACTTC.

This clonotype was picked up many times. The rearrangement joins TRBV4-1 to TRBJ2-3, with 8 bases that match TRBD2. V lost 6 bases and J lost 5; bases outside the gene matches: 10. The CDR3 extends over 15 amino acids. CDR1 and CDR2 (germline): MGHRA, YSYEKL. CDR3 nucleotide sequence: TGCGCCAGCAGTCCCGTTAGCGGGGAGGAAGATACGCAGTATTTT. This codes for CASSPVSGEEDTQYF.

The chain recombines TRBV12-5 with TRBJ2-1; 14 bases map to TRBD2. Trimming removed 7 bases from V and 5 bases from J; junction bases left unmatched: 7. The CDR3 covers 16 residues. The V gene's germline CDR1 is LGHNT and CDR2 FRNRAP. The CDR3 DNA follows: TGTGCTAGTGCCACAGGACTAGCGGGGGGAAACAATGAGCAGTTCTTC. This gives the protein CASATGLAGGNNEQFF.

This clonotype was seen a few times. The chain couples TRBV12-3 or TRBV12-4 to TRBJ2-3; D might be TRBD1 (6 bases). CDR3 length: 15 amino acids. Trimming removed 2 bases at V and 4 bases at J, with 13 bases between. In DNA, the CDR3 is TGTGCCAGCAGTTTAAGGGGGAGTATTCCAGATACGCAGTATTTT. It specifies CASSLRGSIPDTQYF.

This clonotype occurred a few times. DNA for the CDR3: TGTGCCAGCAGCCCCGAGCGGTCTAGCGGGGGCACAGATACGCAGTATTTT. As protein: CASSPERSSGGTDTQYF. V gene TRBV5-5 combines with J gene TRBJ2-3; the match to TRBD2 covers 9 bases. There are 17 residues in the CDR3. V was clipped by 4 bases and J by 1 base; unmatched bases: 10. Per the germline V gene, CDR1 is SGHKS and CDR2 is YYEKEE (reference sequence).

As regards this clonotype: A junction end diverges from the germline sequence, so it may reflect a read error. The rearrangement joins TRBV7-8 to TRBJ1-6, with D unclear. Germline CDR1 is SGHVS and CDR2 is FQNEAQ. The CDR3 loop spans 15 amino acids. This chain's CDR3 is CASSLAAPHNSPLHF. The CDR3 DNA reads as TGCGCCAGCAGCTTGGCAGCACCCCATAATTCACCCCTCCACTTT.

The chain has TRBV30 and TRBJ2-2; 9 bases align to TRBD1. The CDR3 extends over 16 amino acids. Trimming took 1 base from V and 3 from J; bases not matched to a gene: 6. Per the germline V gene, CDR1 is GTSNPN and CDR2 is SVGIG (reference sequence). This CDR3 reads CAWSADRGGYTGELFF. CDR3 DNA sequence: TGTGCCTGGAGTGCGGACAGGGGTGGATACACCGGGGAGCTGTTTTTT.

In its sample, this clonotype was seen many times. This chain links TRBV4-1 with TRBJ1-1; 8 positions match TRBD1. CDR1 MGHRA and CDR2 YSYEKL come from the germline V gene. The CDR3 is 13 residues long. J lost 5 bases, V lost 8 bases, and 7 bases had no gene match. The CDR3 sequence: CASGTGGRTEAFF. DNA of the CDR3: TGCGCCAGCGGTACAGGGGGAAGGACTGAAGCTTTCTTT.

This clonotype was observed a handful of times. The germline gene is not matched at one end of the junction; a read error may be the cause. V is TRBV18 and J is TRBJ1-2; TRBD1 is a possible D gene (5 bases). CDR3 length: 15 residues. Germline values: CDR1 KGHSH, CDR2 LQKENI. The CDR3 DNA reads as TGTGCCAGCTCACAGACCGGGACCCTAACCTATGGCCACACCTTC. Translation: CASSQTGTLTYGHTF.

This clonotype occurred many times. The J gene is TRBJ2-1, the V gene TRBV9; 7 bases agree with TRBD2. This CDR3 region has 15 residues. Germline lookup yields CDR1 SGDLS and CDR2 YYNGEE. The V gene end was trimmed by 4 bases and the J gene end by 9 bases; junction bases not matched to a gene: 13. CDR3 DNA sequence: TGTGCCAGCAGCCCCCAAAGGACTAGGCTTGGTGAGCAGTTCTTC. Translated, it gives CASSPQRTRLGEQFF.

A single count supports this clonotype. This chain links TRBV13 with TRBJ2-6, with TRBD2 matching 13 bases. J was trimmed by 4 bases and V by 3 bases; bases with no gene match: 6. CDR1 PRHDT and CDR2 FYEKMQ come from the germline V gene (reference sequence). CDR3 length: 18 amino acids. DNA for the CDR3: TGTGCCAGCAGCTTGGGACTAGCGGGACCGGGGGGGGCCAACGTCCTGACTTTC. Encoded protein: CASSLGLAGPGGANVLTF.

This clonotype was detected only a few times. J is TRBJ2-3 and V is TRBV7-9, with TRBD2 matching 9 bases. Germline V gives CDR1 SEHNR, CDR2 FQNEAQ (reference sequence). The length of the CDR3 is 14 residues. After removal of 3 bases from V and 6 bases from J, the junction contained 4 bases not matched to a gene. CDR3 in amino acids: CASSFQAGGDTQYF. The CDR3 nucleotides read TGTGCCAGCAGCTTCCAGGCGGGAGGGGATACGCAGTATTTT.

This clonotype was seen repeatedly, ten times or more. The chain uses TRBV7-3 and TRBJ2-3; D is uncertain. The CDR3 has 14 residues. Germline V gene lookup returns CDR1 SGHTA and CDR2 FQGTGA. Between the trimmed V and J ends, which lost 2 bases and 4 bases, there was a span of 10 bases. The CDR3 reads CASSLDRISDTQYF. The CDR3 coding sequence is TGTGCCAGCAGCTTAGACCGTATTTCAGATACGCAGTATTTT. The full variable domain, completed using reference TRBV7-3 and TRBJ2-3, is GAGVSQTPSNKVTEKGKYVELRCDPISGHTALYWYRQSLGQGPEFLIYFQGTGAADDSGLPNDRFFAVRPEGSVSTLKIQRTERGDSAVYLCASSLDRISDTQYFGPGTRLTVL.

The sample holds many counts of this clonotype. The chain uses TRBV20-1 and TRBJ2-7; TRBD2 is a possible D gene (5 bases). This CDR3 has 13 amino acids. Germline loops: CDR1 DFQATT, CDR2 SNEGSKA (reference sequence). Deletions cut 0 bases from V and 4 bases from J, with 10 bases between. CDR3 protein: CSARDPPGYEQYF. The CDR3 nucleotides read TGCAGTGCTAGAGATCCCCCGGGGTACGAGCAGTACTTC.

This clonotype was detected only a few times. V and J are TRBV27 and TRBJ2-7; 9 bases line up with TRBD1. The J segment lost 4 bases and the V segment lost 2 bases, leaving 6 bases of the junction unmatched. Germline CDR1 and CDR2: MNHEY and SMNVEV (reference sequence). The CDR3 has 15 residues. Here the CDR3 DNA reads TGTGCCAGCAGTTTAGGTGGGACAGGGTGGTACGAGCAGTACTTC. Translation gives CASSLGGTGWYEQYF.

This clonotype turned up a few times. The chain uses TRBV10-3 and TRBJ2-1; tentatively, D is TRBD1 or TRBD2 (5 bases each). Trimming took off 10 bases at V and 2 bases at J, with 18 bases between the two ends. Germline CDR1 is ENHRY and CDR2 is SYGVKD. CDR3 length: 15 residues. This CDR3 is CATGGPGPTYNEQFF. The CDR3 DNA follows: TGTGCCACCGGAGGACCGGGACCAACCTACAATGAGCAGTTCTTC.

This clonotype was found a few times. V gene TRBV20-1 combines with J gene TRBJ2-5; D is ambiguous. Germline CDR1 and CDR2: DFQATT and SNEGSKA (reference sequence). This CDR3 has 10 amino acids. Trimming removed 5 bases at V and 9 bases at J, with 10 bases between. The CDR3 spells CSAQERSQYF. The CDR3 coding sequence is TGCAGTGCTCAAGAGAGGTCCCAGTACTTC.

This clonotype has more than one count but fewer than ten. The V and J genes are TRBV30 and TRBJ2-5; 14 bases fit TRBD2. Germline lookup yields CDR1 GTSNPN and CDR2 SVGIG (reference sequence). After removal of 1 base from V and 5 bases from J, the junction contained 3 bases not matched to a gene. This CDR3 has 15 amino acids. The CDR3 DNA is TGTGCCTGGAGTGCCGGACTAGCGGGGGGCGAGACCCAGTACTTC. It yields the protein CAWSAGLAGGETQYF.